Each of the 23 T cell receptor beta chains below was sequenced from the same sample in a study of OX40 agonist ivuxolimab in advanced cancers. The method was immunoSEQ multiplex PCR; TCRdb's version includes in-frame clones alone and lacks a portion of them. The repertoire holds 30,000 to 45,000 clones, with 60% to 80% as singletons. Source: CD4+ or CD8+ T cells sorted from blood, taken in a trial of the OX40 agonist ivuxolimab. Receptors originate from an adult with an advanced solid tumor such as melanoma, head and neck, liver or kidney cancer.

This chain uses TRBV29-1 with TRBJ2-7, with D perhaps matching TRBD1 (5 bases). The ends were cut back, 4 bases at V and 1 base at J, with 17 bases in the middle. Germline lookup yields CDR1 SQVTM and CDR2 ANQGSEA. The CDR3 consists of 15 residues. For the CDR3, the DNA is TGCAGCGTTGGGTCCTATAGTAGGGGTTCCTACGAGCAGTACGTC. This sequence encodes CSVGSYSRGSYEQYV.

The chain's CDR3 is CASSPPSKGTGELFF. CDR3 sequence (DNA): TGTGCCAGCTCACCACCGTCCAAGGGCACCGGGGAGCTGTTTTTT. The rearrangement uses TRBV18 and TRBJ2-2; D gene ambiguous. The CDR3 sequence is 15 residues long. Trimming left V 0 bases short and J 4 bases short, with 9 bases between. Germline-derived CDR1 and CDR2 are KGHSH and LQKENI.

The V and J genes are TRBV18 and TRBJ2-3; D unclear. Trimming took 6 bases from V and 3 from J, leaving 7 bases between them. The CDR3 has 12 amino acids. Germline V CDR1 and CDR2: KGHSH, LQKENI. The CDR3 here is CASSPGTDTQYF. The CDR3 region has the DNA TGTGCCAGCTCCCCCGGTACAGATACGCAGTATTTT.

V is TRBV6-6 and J is TRBJ2-7, with D possibly called TRBD1 or TRBD2 (6 bases each). The CDR3 is 12 residues long. Germline assignment: CDR1 MNHNY and CDR2 SVGAGI (reference sequence). CDR3 sequence: CAAAPGAREQYF. The CDR3 DNA sequence: TGTGCAGCAGCTCCGGGGGCGAGGGAGCAGTACTTC.

The gene calls are TRBV5-1 and TRBJ1-2; TRBD1 matches 7 bases. Germline CDR1 and CDR2: SGHRS and YFSETQ. This CDR3 is built from 16 residues. Trimming took 4 bases from V and 7 from J; bases not matched to a gene: 16. The CDR3 nucleotides are TGCGCCAGCAGCGAGATCATAGCACAGGGGAGTGGTGGCTACACCTTC. Amino acids: CASSEIIAQGSGGYTF.

As concerns this clone: Within the sample, other DNA sequences also encode this same CDR3. The chain employs TRBV12-5 and TRBJ1-6; TRBD1 aligns across 8 bases. Germline V gives CDR1 LGHNT, CDR2 FRNRAP. Unmatched junction bases numbered 6, after V lost 5 bases and J lost 9 bases. The CDR3 runs 14 residues. DNA of the CDR3: TGTGCTAGTGGTCCAGGACAGGGCGGTTCACCCCTCCACTTT. It is translated as CASGPGQGGSPLHF.

The chain combines TRBV19 with TRBJ1-1; a weak D match, TRBD1 (6 bases). Germline V gene data show CDR1 as LNHDA and CDR2 as SQIVND (reference sequence). The V end lost 10 bases, the J end lost 0 bases, and 12 bases lay between the germline ends. CDR3 length: 13 amino acids. CDR3 amino acids: CAIVDRLNTEAFF. The CDR3 DNA reads as TGTGCCATCGTGGACAGACTGAACACTGAAGCTTTCTTT. Full variable domain (remainder filled in from reference TRBV19 and TRBJ1-1): DGGITQSPKYLFRKEGQNVTLSCEQNLNHDAMYWYRQDPGQGLRLIYYSQIVNDFQKGDIAEGYSVSREKKESFPLTVTSAQKNPTAFYLCAIVDRLNTEAFFGQGTRLTVV.

This clone was seen once. The chain joins TRBV6-6 to TRBJ2-2; unclear D gene. The germline gives CDR1 MNHNY, CDR2 SVGAGI (reference sequence). V was trimmed by 5 bases and J by 9 bases, leaving 10 bases between them. The CDR3 totals 12 residues. The chain's CDR3 is CASSLPSWELFF. In nucleotides, the CDR3 is TGTGCCAGCAGTCTCCCGTCCTGGGAGCTGTTTTTT.

This clone is judged medium-sized. V usage is TRBV11-2 and J usage is TRBJ2-7, with 10 positions matching TRBD2. Per germline, CDR1 SGHAT and CDR2 FQNNGV. CDR3 length: 15 amino acids. J was trimmed by 2 bases and V by 1 base; bases with no gene match: 2. CDR3 sequence reads: CASSLGSGGTYEQYV. The CDR3 nucleotides are TGTGCCAGCAGCTTAGGTAGCGGGGGGACCTACGAGCAGTACGTC.

V is TRBV27 and J is TRBJ1-3; 12 nucleotides match TRBD1. This CDR3 comprises 15 residues. The germline V gene has CDR1 MNHEY and CDR2 SMNVEV (reference sequence). The J segment lost 7 bases and the V segment lost 6 bases, leaving 7 bases of the junction unmatched. CDR3 DNA sequence: TGTGCCAGCAGCTCCGGGACAGGGGGCTGGAACACCATATATTTT. As protein: CASSSGTGGWNTIYF.

This clone was detected a few times. The V gene is TRBV14, the J gene TRBJ1-1; TRBD1 matches 9 bases. The CDR3 extends over 16 amino acids. The germline CDR1 and CDR2 sequences are SGHDN and FVKESK. The junction had 12 bases not matched to a gene; V was cut back by 4 bases and J by 6 bases. The DNA of the CDR3 is TGTGCCAGCAGCCCTGGGACAGGGAGGGCGGTATCTGAAGCTTTCTTT. This translates into CASSPGTGRAVSEAFF. Combining the CDR3 with reference TRBV14 and TRBJ1-1 gives the whole variable domain EAGVTQFPSHSVIEKGQTVTLRCDPISGHDNLYWYRRVMGKEIKFLLHFVKESKQDESGMPNNRFLAERTGGTYSTLKVQPAELEDSGVYFCASSPGTGRAVSEAFFGQGTRLTVV.

The CDR3 coding sequence is TGTGCCAGCAGCTTGGCCTTGAACACTGAAGCTTTCTTT. It yields the protein CASSLALNTEAFF. This chain links TRBV5-8 with TRBJ1-1; no clear D gene. CDR3 length: 13 residues. Trimming shortened V by 0 bases and J by 0 bases, and 3 bases separated the two germline ends. In germline, CDR1 is SGHTS, CDR2 YDEGEE.

The CDR3 coding sequence is TGTGCCAGCAGCGTAGACCTCACAGATACGCAGTATTTT. Its protein is CASSVDLTDTQYF. The chain is built from TRBV9 and TRBJ2-3, with D uncertain. The germline V gene encodes CDR1 SGDLS and CDR2 YYNGEE. The CDR3 sequence is 13 residues long. With 0 bases removed from V and 2 bases from J, the gap between germline ends came to 4 bases.

This clone was found once. This chain connects TRBV27 to TRBJ2-7; no reliable D call. Per germline, CDR1 MNHEY and CDR2 SMNVEV (reference sequence). V gave up 10 bases and J gave up 5 bases, with 12 bases separating them. This CDR3 is 11 amino acids long. CDR3 DNA: TGTGCCACTCCTCATAACCACGAGCAGTACTTC. Translated: CATPHNHEQYF.

This chain connects TRBV28 to TRBJ2-7; D uncertain. V lost 6 bases and J lost 1, with 16 bases in between. The CDR3 is made up of 15 amino acids. Germline V gives CDR1 MDHEN, CDR2 SYDVKM. The CDR3 loop reads CASSQITTSSYEQYF. The CDR3 DNA is TGTGCCAGCAGCCAGATTACCACGAGTTCCTACGAGCAGTACTTC.

The chain is built from TRBV6-1 and TRBJ2-4; 14 bases are shared with TRBD2. This CDR3 is built from 18 residues. The V gene end was trimmed by 4 bases and the J gene end by 0 bases; junction bases not matched to a gene: 5. Per the germline V gene, CDR1 is MNHNS and CDR2 is SASEGT. The chain's CDR3 is CASSAGTSGGLAKNIQYF. The CDR3 nucleotides are TGTGCCAGCAGTGCCGGGACTAGCGGGGGTTTAGCCAAAAACATTCAGTACTTC.

The rearrangement joins TRBV11-3 to TRBJ2-2; 7 bases are a match to TRBD1. CDR1 is SGHNT and CDR2 is YENEEA in the germline V gene. The ends lost 2 bases at V and 7 bases at J; junction bases unmatched: 7. This CDR3 has 15 amino acids. CDR3 coding DNA: TGTGCCAGCAGCTTACGAGGGGGCCCTGGCGGGGAGCTGTTTTTT. Amino acid sequence: CASSLRGGPGGELFF.

This chain uses TRBV7-9 with TRBJ2-2, with TRBD1 as a possible D gene (6 bases). CDR1 and CDR2 from the germline V gene are SEHNR and FQNEAQ (reference sequence). This CDR3 comprises 14 residues. The V end lost 7 bases, the J end lost 4 bases, and 13 bases lay between the germline ends. The DNA for the CDR3 is TGTGCCAGCACCATGACAGGCCCCACCGGGGAGCTGTTTTTT. It specifies CASTMTGPTGELFF. Combining the CDR3 with reference TRBV7-9 and TRBJ2-2 gives the whole variable domain DTGVSQNPRHKITKRGQNVTFRCDPISEHNRLYWYRQTLGQGPEFLTYFQNEAQLEKSRLLSDRFSAERPKGSFSTLEIQRTEQGDSAMYLCASTMTGPTGELFFGEGSRLTVL.

This sequence joins TRBV2 and TRBJ2-5; D is uncertain. V gave up 3 bases and J gave up 4 bases, with 6 bases separating them. This CDR3 contains 12 residues. Germline loops: CDR1 SNHLY, CDR2 FYNNEI. The CDR3, as DNA: TGTGCCAGCAGTGACCGGATAGAGACCCAGTACTTC. Its translation: CASSDRIETQYF.

Of note for this clone: A read error may account for a junction end that differs from germline. This chain uses TRBV5-1 with TRBJ2-2; D possibly corresponds to TRBD2 (6 bases). CDR3 size: 14 residues. CDR1 and CDR2 from the germline V gene are SGHRS and YFSETQ. The CDR3 nucleotides read TGCGCCAGCAGATTGGGAGGGAACACCGGGGAGCTGTTTTTT. Protein sequence: CASRLGGNTGELFF. The whole variable domain, filled in from reference TRBV5-1 and TRBJ2-2, reads KAGVTQTPRYLIKTRGQQVTLSCSPISGHRSVSWYQQTPGQGLQFLFEYFSETQRNKGNFPGRFSGRQFSNSRSEMNVSTLELGDSALYLCASRLGGNTGELFFGEGSRLTVL.

The chain carries TRBV6-5 and TRBJ2-1; 8 bases agree with TRBD1. CDR1 and CDR2 from the germline V gene are MNHEY and SVGAGI. The trim removed 7 bases at V and 7 bases at J, leaving 9 bases unmatched. The CDR3 has 14 amino acids. The chain's CDR3 is CASTHRTGSNEQFF. As DNA, the CDR3 is TGTGCCAGCACCCACCGGACAGGGTCAAATGAGCAGTTCTTC.

The chain employs TRBV19 and TRBJ1-1; D is perhaps TRBD1 (5 bases). The germline V and J ends were trimmed by 4 bases and 1 base, with 7 bases remaining between them. The CDR3 runs to 13 residues. CDR1 is LNHDA, CDR2 SQIVND, per germline (reference sequence). The CDR3 spells CASSTGQNTEAFF. DNA of the CDR3: TGTGCCAGTAGTACTGGACAGAACACTGAAGCTTTCTTT.

This rearrangement joins TRBV29-1 to TRBJ1-2; 8 bases align to TRBD1. The CDR3 spans 11 residues. V lost 4 bases, J lost 7 bases, and 2 bases stayed unmatched. Germline V CDR1 and CDR2: SQVTM, ANQGSEA. The CDR3 spells CSVVDRAGYTF. In DNA form, the CDR3 reads TGCAGCGTTGTGGACAGGGCTGGCTACACCTTC. Full variable domain (rest looked up from reference TRBV29-1 and TRBJ1-2): SAVISQKPSRDICQRGTSLTIQCQVDSQVTMMFWYRQQPGQSLTLIATANQGSEATYESGFVIDKFPISRPNLTFSTLTVSNMSPEDSSIYLCSVVDRAGYTFGSGTRLTVV.